Listed below are T cell receptor beta chains from one sample, sequenced in a study of blood T cell repertoires in COVID-19. Using immunoSEQ multiplex PCR, the repertoire was profiled, and TCRdb retains in-frame clones only, with some absent. Of more than 50,000 clones in the sample, roughly 90% were seen once. The sample comprised peripheral blood. These receptors all stem from a man in his sixties with active COVID-19. Each CDR3 is given with its conserved first and last residue. Fields, in order: V gene, clone size, D gene, J gene, CDR3 DNA, CDR3 protein. The D gene is left open where the match is weak. Clone size, where shown, is once, few, many, or a class for clones that have expanded.

>TRBV29-1|once|.|TRBJ1-1
TGCAGCGTTGGAGCAAGGGACAATACTGAAGCTTTCTTT
CSVGARDNTEAFF
>TRBV20-1|.|TRBD2|TRBJ2-1
TGCAGTGCTAGTGGGGTTACTAGCGGGAGGGCAGGGAATGAGCAGTTCTTC
CSASGVTSGRAGNEQFF
>TRBV5-5|.|.|TRBJ1-5
TGTGCCAGCAGCTTGGAAGGCAGGGACAATCAGCCCCAGCATTTT
CASSLEGRDNQPQHF
>TRBV24-1|.|.|TRBJ2-1
TGTGCCACCTTACTCAATGAGCAGTTCTTC
CATLLNEQFF
>TRBV16|.|.|TRBJ2-7
TGTGCCAGCAGCCTAGGTGCTAGCGACTTGAACGAGCAGTACTTC
CASSLGASDLNEQYF
>TRBV6-1|few|.|TRBJ2-7
TGTGCCAGCAGTGAAGAGGCTAGCGAGCAGTACTTC
CASSEEASEQYF
>TRBV5-1|.|TRBD2|TRBJ2-1
TGCGCCAGCAGCTTGTGGACTAGCGGGGCGTACAATGAGCAGTTCTTC
CASSLWTSGAYNEQFF
>TRBV30|once|.|TRBJ2-5
TGTGCCTGGAGTTTTGCGGACATATTTTACTTC
CAWSFADIFYF
>TRBV18|.|.|TRBJ2-5
TGTGCCAGCTCAATGAGGGACAACACCCAGTACTTC
CASSMRDNTQYF
>TRBV19|.|TRBD1|TRBJ2-4
TGTGCCAGTAGTAGCGGGACAGGGGAAAACATTCAGTACTTC
CASSSGTGENIQYF
>TRBV7-2|few|.|TRBJ1-5
TGTGCCAGCAGCTTAGCGGCGGTGGGCAATCAGCCCCAGCATTTT
CASSLAAVGNQPQHF
>TRBV10-3|.|.|TRBJ1-5
TGTGCCATCAGTGAGTCAGAGACCCTGGGCCAGCCCCAGCATTTT
CAISESETLGQPQHF
>TRBV7-2|.|.|TRBJ2-7
TGTGCCAGCAGCCCGGGACTGACTGGTTACGAGCAGTACTTC
CASSPGLTGYEQYF
>TRBV6-6|.|.|TRBJ1-2
TGTGCCAGCAGTCGAAAGGAGGGGAGGGCTGGCTATGGCTACACCTTC
CASSRKEGRAGYGYTF
>TRBV5-6|.|TRBD1|TRBJ2-7
TGTGCCAGCAGCGGGGGGACAGGATACTCCTACGAGCAGTACTTC
CASSGGTGYSYEQYF
>TRBV30|.|.|TRBJ1-6
TGTGCCTGGAGTGTACAGGGTAAAAATTCACCCCTCCACTTT
CAWSVQGKNSPLHF
>TRBV18|.|.|TRBJ2-7
TGTGCCAGCTCACCTGGGCCAAGCTACGAGCAGTACTTC
CASSPGPSYEQYF
>TRBV29-1|.|.|TRBJ2-5
TGCAGCGTTGTAACAGCCCAAGAGACCCAGTACTTC
CSVVTAQETQYF
>TRBV7-9|.|.|TRBJ2-7
TGTGCCAGCAGCTCGATGCCGGCAGCGTCCTACGAGCAGTACTTC
CASSSMPAASYEQYF
>TRBV11-2|.|.|TRBJ1-1
TGTGCCAGCAGTTACAGGGATTGGAACACTGAAGCTTTCTTT
CASSYRDWNTEAFF
>TRBV29-1|once|.|TRBJ1-4
TGCAGCGTTGAAGTGGCCGGGGTGGGTGAAAAACTGTTTTTT
CSVEVAGVGEKLFF
>TRBV5-1|.|TRBD2|TRBJ2-1
TGCGCCAGCAGGCGGGAGGCCAATGAGCAGTTCTTC
CASRREANEQFF
>TRBV5-4|once|.|TRBJ2-3
TGTGCCAGCAGCTTGCTACAGGGAGGCACAGATACGCAGTATTTT
CASSLLQGGTDTQYF
>TRBV11-2|once|TRBD2|TRBJ2-1
TGTGCCAGCAGCTTAGTGGGGACTAGCGGGCTCAATGAGCAGTTCTTC
CASSLVGTSGLNEQFF
>TRBV21-1|.|.|TRBJ2-1
TGTGCCAGCACCTCCGCCCAGGGTTCTCGGCAGTTCTTC
CASTSAQGSRQFF
>TRBV5-4|.|TRBD2|TRBJ2-1
TGTGCCAGCAGCCACGAGGCACTAGCGGGGGCCAATGAGCAGTTCTTC
CASSHEALAGANEQFF
>TRBV28|.|TRBD2|TRBJ2-3
TGTGCCAGCAGTTTGGCGGGACTAGCGGGGGTCACAGATACGCAGTATTTT
CASSLAGLAGVTDTQYF
>TRBV30|.|.|TRBJ1-2
TGTGCCTGGAGTGCGGACTATGGCTACACCTTC
CAWSADYGYTF
>TRBV5-6|.|.|TRBJ2-7
TGTGCCAGCAGCTCGGTCTCGGTCTACGAGCAGTACTTC
CASSSVSVYEQYF
>TRBV24-1|.|.|TRBJ2-2
TGTGCCACCCAGGTGGCAGGGATCGCCGGGGAGCTGTTTTTT
CATQVAGIAGELFF
>TRBV10-3|.|.|TRBJ2-5
TGTGCCATCAGTGAGTCCAACAGAAAAGAGACCCAGTACTTC
CAISESNRKETQYF
>TRBV11-2|once|TRBD1|TRBJ2-7
TGTGCCAGCAGCGCGCGGACAGGTCGGTTCTACGAGCAGTACTTC
CASSARTGRFYEQYF
>TRBV6-5|few|TRBD1|TRBJ1-6
TGTGCCAGCAGGTCCACAGGGGGTAATTCACCCCTCCACTTT
CASRSTGGNSPLHF
>TRBV30|.|.|TRBJ2-7
TGTGCCTGGAGTGATCGGGGGAACCTTTACGAGCAGTACTTC
CAWSDRGNLYEQYF
>TRBV7-9|.|TRBD2|TRBJ2-5
TGTGCCAGCAGCAGGACTAGCGGTCAAGAGACCCAGTACTTC
CASSRTSGQETQYF
>TRBV2|.|.|TRBJ2-3
TGTGCCAGCAGGGCATTTCCAGGTCGAGATACGCAGTATTTT
CASRAFPGRDTQYF
>TRBV21-1|once|.|TRBJ2-7
TGTGCCAGGACCGGGACAAGGGACTACGAGCAGTACTTC
CARTGTRDYEQYF
>TRBV9|.|TRBD2|TRBJ2-7
TGTGCCAGCAGCGACCGCCCGACTAGCGGTACCTACGAGCAGTACTTC
CASSDRPTSGTYEQYF
>TRBV6-1|.|.|TRBJ2-1
TGTGCCAGCAGTGACTACGGGAGAGATTCCTACAATGAGCAGTTCTTC
CASSDYGRDSYNEQFF
>TRBV10-1|.|.|TRBJ2-7
TGCGCCAGCCGATTACTTAGCGGAACCGGAGTGCAGTACTTC
CASRLLSGTGVQYF